This T cell receptor (beta chain) was captured by sequencing in a study of blood T cells in healthy people across ages. Study-wide points: Without sorted subsets, naive and antigen-experienced compartments could not be conclusively compared.

Worth noting for this clonotype: Antigen: not known.

Alongside a J-beta primer mix, a sample-barcoded 5' primer served in a second PCR lasting about 6 to 12 cycles. TCRdb reanalysed the 5' RACE reads using MiXCR and keeps one entry per CDR3 protein. The sample shows approximately 800,000 distinct CDR3 sequences, around 45% of them seen only once. Trimming pared 0 bases from V and 5 bases from J, leaving 7 bases between. The CDR3 loop spans 13 amino acids. Germline V lookup: CDR1 LGHNA, CDR2 YSLEER. This chain uses TRBV4-3 with TRBJ2-5; no clear D gene. The receptor comes from a man older than 75 in good health. Sequencing used blood. The CDR3 bases are TGCGCCAGCAGCCAAGATTGGGCGGAGACCCAGTACTTC. It encodes CASSQDWAETQYF.